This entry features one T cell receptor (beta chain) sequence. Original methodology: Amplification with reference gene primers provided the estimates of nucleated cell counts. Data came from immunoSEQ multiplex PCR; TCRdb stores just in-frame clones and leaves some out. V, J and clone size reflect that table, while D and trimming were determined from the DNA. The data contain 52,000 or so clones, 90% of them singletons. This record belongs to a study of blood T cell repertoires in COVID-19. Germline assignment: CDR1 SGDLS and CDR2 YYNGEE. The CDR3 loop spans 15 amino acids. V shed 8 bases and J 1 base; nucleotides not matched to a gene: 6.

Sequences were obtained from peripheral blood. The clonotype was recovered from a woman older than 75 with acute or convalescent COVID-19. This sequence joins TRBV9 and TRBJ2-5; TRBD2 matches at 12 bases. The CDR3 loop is CASSLAGGSQETQYF. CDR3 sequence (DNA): TGTGCCAGTTCACTAGCGGGAGGCTCCCAAGAGACCCAGTACTTC.